This entry lists 30 T cell receptor beta chains sequenced from one sample in a study of T cell responses to AZD1222 COVID-19 vaccine (dated by TCRdb to 2020 to 2023). Library preparation used the immunoSEQ multiplex PCR assay. Not all clones reach the TCRdb copy of this immuneACCESS table, which keeps in-frame sequences only. Checked studies attribute under half of the gap to unresolved V genes and leave the rest unexplained. This sample has 90,000 to 120,000 clones in its table, and roughly 90% of those were observed once. The biggest ten clones account for approximately 4.3% of the sample. The time point label on this specimen signifies: baseline before first vaccination. The sample was peripheral blood, taken on day 0 of AZD1222 vaccination. Receptor source: an adult in good health.

The V call is TRBV7-2, the J call TRBJ2-1; the D gene is possibly TRBD2 (5 bases). V was clipped by 5 bases and J by 4 bases, with 21 bases between them. Looked up from germline, CDR1 is SGHTA and CDR2 is FQGNSA. This CDR3 region has 17 residues. The CDR3 region is CASSHLERPTYYNEQFF. The CDR3 DNA follows: TGTGCCAGCAGCCACCTGGAGCGGCCGACTTATTACAATGAGCAGTTCTTC.

The chain links TRBV5-4 to TRBJ1-4; 10 bases are a match to TRBD1. From germline, CDR1 is SGHNT and CDR2 YYREEE (reference sequence). The CDR3 loop spans 14 amino acids. Losses at the gene ends were 4 bases for V and 8 bases for J; bases not matched to a gene: 5. CDR3 sequence (DNA): TGTGCCAGCAGCCGACAGGGGGCCGTGGAAAAACTGTTTTTT. Translation gives CASSRQGAVEKLFF.

The table lists this clone with a count of one. V and J are TRBV10-2 and TRBJ1-1, with D perhaps TRBD1 (5 bases). This CDR3 spans 16 amino acids. Germline V gene lookup returns CDR1 WSHSY and CDR2 SAAADI. Trimming took 4 bases from V and 1 from J, leaving 16 bases between them. CDR3 region: CASSGGFGRWNTEAFF. The CDR3 DNA reads as TGCGCCAGCAGTGGGGGGTTTGGGCGTTGGAACACTGAAGCTTTCTTT.

The genes are TRBV5-4 and TRBJ2-3, with TRBD1 matching over 7 bases. Trimming cost V 0 bases and J 2 bases; bases outside gene matches: 15. This CDR3 is 19 amino acids long. Germline V gene data show CDR1 as SGHNT and CDR2 as YYREEE (reference sequence). The DNA of the CDR3 is TGTGCCAGCAGCTTGGCTTGGGTCCCTCAGGGACAGACCACAGATACGCAGTATTTT. Translating it yields CASSLAWVPQGQTTDTQYF.

This chain joins TRBV28 and TRBJ2-5; 9 bases align to TRBD2. The trim removed 5 bases at V and 5 bases at J, leaving 12 bases unmatched. The germline V gene encodes CDR1 MDHEN and CDR2 SYDVKM. This CDR3 region has 16 residues. The CDR3 DNA reads as TGTGCCAGCAGTCTAATAGCGGGAGCCGATGGGGAGACCCAGTACTTC. Encoded protein: CASSLIAGADGETQYF.

This clone was seen more than once but under ten times. The J gene is TRBJ2-5, the V gene TRBV4-1; D is ambiguous. Trimming stripped 5 bases from V and 7 bases from J, with 11 bases between. This CDR3 spans 12 amino acids. CDR1 MGHRA and CDR2 YSYEKL come from the germline V gene. The CDR3 loop is CASSYPSGTQYF. CDR3 bases: TGCGCCAGCAGCTACCCCTCGGGGACCCAGTACTTC.

The J gene is TRBJ2-2, the V gene TRBV15, with 8 bases matching TRBD1. CDR1 and CDR2 (germline): LNHNV, YYDKDF (reference sequence). This CDR3 has 15 residues. The V segment lost 6 bases and the J segment 4 bases; nucleotides outside the gene matches: 7. CDR3 in amino acids: CATRSATGVTGELFF. The CDR3 nucleotides are TGTGCCACCAGGTCCGCGACAGGGGTCACCGGGGAGCTGTTTTTT.

The J gene is TRBJ2-7, the V gene TRBV4-1, with 7 nucleotides matching TRBD2. The germline V gene encodes CDR1 MGHRA and CDR2 YSYEKL. The CDR3 consists of 14 residues. V dropped 0 bases and J dropped 2; count of bases not matched to a gene: 1. CDR3 in amino acids: CASSQERGTYEQYF. The DNA for the CDR3 is TGCGCCAGCAGCCAAGAGCGGGGGACCTACGAGCAGTACTTC.

This sequence joins TRBV15 and TRBJ1-4; a possible D gene is TRBD1 (6 bases). Trimming removed 3 bases from V and 5 bases from J, with 13 bases in between. Germline V CDR1 and CDR2: LNHNV, YYDKDF (reference sequence). The CDR3 has 15 amino acids. The CDR3 is CATSSYRVGNEKLFF. The CDR3 nucleotides are TGTGCCACCAGCAGTTACAGGGTTGGCAATGAAAAACTGTTTTTT.

This clone was recorded only once. The J gene is TRBJ2-2, the V gene TRBV7-9; 10 bases align to TRBD1. The junction had 4 bases not matched to a gene; V was cut back by 4 bases and J by 5 bases. This CDR3 comprises 15 residues. Germline-derived CDR1 and CDR2 are SEHNR and FQNEAQ (reference sequence). CDR3 DNA: TGTGCCAGCAGCTCCCGACAGGGGGCGACCGGGGAGCTGTTTTTT. It translates to CASSSRQGATGELFF.

The gene calls are TRBV11-3 and TRBJ2-5; 13 bases line up with TRBD2. Germline V gene lookup returns CDR1 SGHNT and CDR2 YENEEA. V trimming: 5 bases; J trimming: 6 bases; junction bases outside the gene matches: 6. CDR3 length: 15 amino acids. The CDR3 sequence is CASSPGTSGTKTQYF. The CDR3 bases are TGTGCCAGCAGCCCCGGGACTAGCGGGACGAAGACCCAGTACTTC.

V gene TRBV11-2 combines with J gene TRBJ1-6, with a possible D match to TRBD1 (5 bases). The CDR3 consists of 16 residues. The germline V gene has CDR1 SGHAT and CDR2 FQNNGV. The ends were cut back, 3 bases at V and 0 bases at J, with 9 bases in the middle. CDR3 residues: CASSLGQSSYNSPLHF. CDR3 nucleotide sequence: TGTGCCAGCAGCTTGGGGCAGAGCTCCTATAATTCACCCCTCCACTTT. The full variable domain, rest sourced from reference TRBV11-2 and TRBJ1-6, is EAGVAQSPRYKIIEKRQSVAFWCNPISGHATLYWYQQILGQGPKLLIQFQNNGVVDDSQLPKDRFSAERLKGVDSTLKIQPAKLEDSAVYLCASSLGQSSYNSPLHFGNGTRLTVT.

The rearrangement joins TRBV4-2 to TRBJ2-7; 9 bases align to TRBD2. The CDR3 consists of 16 residues. Germline CDR1 and CDR2: LGHNA and YNFKEQ. V shed 0 bases and J 6 bases; nucleotides not matched to a gene: 9. Written as DNA, the CDR3 is TGTGCCAGCAGCCAAGAGCCCGGGACTAGCTCTCGCGAGCAGTACTTC. This translates into CASSQEPGTSSREQYF.

The rearrangement joins TRBV11-1 to TRBJ1-6; tentative D call: TRBD1 (5 bases). V was shortened by 1 base and J by 7 bases, with 11 bases between the two germline ends. CDR1 is SGHAT, CDR2 FQDESV, per germline (reference sequence). This CDR3 region has 15 residues. In DNA form, the CDR3 reads TGTGCCAGCAGCTTAGGATCAGGGAGGAATTCACCCCTCCACTTT. This encodes CASSLGSGRNSPLHF.

The count of this clone is one. The J gene is TRBJ2-1, the V gene TRBV11-2; D is uncertain. Deletions cut 4 bases from V and 3 bases from J, with 10 bases between. CDR3 length equals 14 residues. CDR1 SGHAT and CDR2 FQNNGV come from the germline V gene. CDR3 loop: CASSSLIDYNEQFF. In DNA, the CDR3 is TGTGCCAGCAGCTCCCTGATAGACTACAATGAGCAGTTCTTC.

This clone was recorded only once. J is TRBJ2-7 and V is TRBV7-9, with 7 bases lining up with TRBD2. Germline V gene lookup returns CDR1 SEHNR and CDR2 FQNEAQ (reference sequence). The CDR3 spans 12 residues. Trimming cost V 5 bases and J 7 bases; bases outside gene matches: 5. The CDR3 DNA sequence: TGTGCCAGCAGCCCACTAGCGTGGGAGCAGTACTTC. Translation: CASSPLAWEQYF.

Notes on this clone: A much bigger clone sits one base away, suggesting this may be a read error. The chain couples TRBV29-1 to TRBJ1-1; no clear D gene. This CDR3 is built from 11 residues. V was shortened by 4 bases and J by 1 base, with 4 bases between the two germline ends. Germline V gives CDR1 SQVTM, CDR2 ANQGSEA. For the CDR3, the DNA is TGCAGCGTTGCCAAGAACACTGAAGCTTTCTTT. It is translated as CSVAKNTEAFF.

In nucleotides, the CDR3 is TGTGCCAGCAGTGGGCCGTCCTACGAGCAGTACTTC. Residues: CASSGPSYEQYF. V and J are TRBV27 and TRBJ2-7; D remains ambiguous. The germline CDR1 and CDR2 sequences are MNHEY and SMNVEV (reference sequence). The ends were cut back, 5 bases at V and 1 base at J, with 6 bases in the middle. The CDR3 covers 12 residues.

This clone has more than one count but fewer than ten. The gene calls are TRBV4-3 and TRBJ2-2; no reliable D call. In germline, CDR1 is LGHNA, CDR2 YSLEER. The CDR3 runs 16 residues. V lost 4 bases to trimming and J lost 4 bases, with 16 bases between them. CDR3 loop: CASSLKHVWGTGELFF. CDR3 coding DNA: TGCGCCAGCAGCCTCAAACACGTATGGGGCACCGGGGAGCTGTTTTTT.

V is TRBV7-6 and J is TRBJ1-3, with D perhaps TRBD1 (5 bases). CDR1 and CDR2 from the germline V gene are SGHVS and FNYEAQ. Between the trimmed V and J ends, which lost 6 bases and 0 bases, there was a span of 9 bases. The CDR3 consists of 14 residues. Here the CDR3 reads CASRGHDSGNTIYF. The DNA for the CDR3 is TGTGCCAGCAGGGGGCACGACTCTGGAAACACCATATATTTT.

The gene calls are TRBV7-8 and TRBJ2-5; no definite D call. The V end was cut by 4 bases, the J end by 1 base, with 4 bases between. CDR1 SGHVS and CDR2 FQNEAQ come from the germline V gene. The CDR3 sequence is 12 residues long. CDR3 DNA sequence: TGTGCCAGCAGCTACCCCCAAGAGACCCAGTACTTC. Encoded protein: CASSYPQETQYF.

The chain has TRBV7-9 and TRBJ2-3, with D unclear. The CDR3 is made up of 16 amino acids. Trimming left V 2 bases short and J 0 bases short, with 12 bases between. The germline CDR1 and CDR2 sequences are SEHNR and FQNEAQ (reference sequence). CDR3 in amino acids: CASSLMVGGSTDTQYF. The CDR3 DNA follows: TGTGCCAGCAGCTTAATGGTGGGTGGGAGCACAGATACGCAGTATTTT.

This clone was recorded once. DNA for the CDR3: TGTGCCAGCAGTCGGATAGCGGGAGCTATCGGGAACACCGGGGAGCTGTTTTTT. This gives the protein CASSRIAGAIGNTGELFF. This sequence joins TRBV27 and TRBJ2-2; 9 positions agree with TRBD2. The trim removed 5 bases at V and 1 base at J, leaving 11 bases unmatched. The germline V gene encodes CDR1 MNHEY and CDR2 SMNVEV (reference sequence). The CDR3 is 18 residues long.

V is TRBV7-3 and J is TRBJ1-1; perhaps TRBD1 as D (5 bases). The germline V and J ends were trimmed by 5 bases and 1 base, with 8 bases remaining between them. This CDR3 is 13 amino acids long. Germline values: CDR1 SGHTA, CDR2 FQGTGA. Written as DNA, the CDR3 is TGTGCCAGCAGCGGAAGGGGGAACACTGAAGCTTTCTTT. It yields the protein CASSGRGNTEAFF. Complete variable domain (other parts from reference TRBV7-3 and TRBJ1-1): GAGVSQTPSNKVTEKGKYVELRCDPISGHTALYWYRQSLGQGPEFLIYFQGTGAADDSGLPNDRFFAVRPEGSVSTLKIQRTERGDSAVYLCASSGRGNTEAFFGQGTRLTVV.

V and J are TRBV4-2 and TRBJ2-7; D is uncertain. V lost 0 bases and J lost 2, with 8 bases in between. The CDR3 length is 14 residues. The germline CDR1 and CDR2 sequences are LGHNA and YNFKEQ. The CDR3 is CASSQDYSAYEQYF. The CDR3 coding sequence is TGTGCCAGCAGCCAAGACTACAGCGCCTACGAGCAGTACTTC.

This clone has a handful of counts. The rearrangement joins TRBV27 to TRBJ1-2; TRBD1 aligns across 12 bases. Germline loops: CDR1 MNHEY, CDR2 SMNVEV (reference sequence). CDR3 length: 16 residues. Trimming removed 0 bases from V and 3 bases from J; junction bases left unmatched: 2. CDR3 sequence reads: CASSLSGQGAHYGYTF. For the CDR3, the DNA is TGTGCCAGCAGTTTATCGGGACAGGGGGCTCACTATGGCTACACCTTC.

This chain connects TRBV4-1 to TRBJ1-2; a weak D match, TRBD1 (6 bases). Germline-derived CDR1 and CDR2 are MGHRA and YSYEKL. The CDR3 covers 13 residues. V lost 0 bases, J lost 5 bases, and 7 bases lay in between. DNA of the CDR3: TGCGCCAGCAGCCAAGACACAGGGTATGGCTACACCTTC. It is translated as CASSQDTGYGYTF.

The chain links TRBV7-2 to TRBJ2-1; possibly TRBD2 for D (6 bases). The ends were cut back, 6 bases at V and 0 bases at J, with 12 bases in the middle. The CDR3 runs 15 residues. In germline, CDR1 is SGHTA, CDR2 FQGNSA. CDR3 in DNA: TGTGCCAGCAGATTACGGGGGAGCTCCTACAATGAGCAGTTCTTC. It translates to CASRLRGSSYNEQFF.

This clone was observed a few times. The chain links TRBV6-2 or TRBV6-3 to TRBJ1-1; the D gene is possibly TRBD1 (5 bases). Germline V lookup: CDR1 MNHEY, CDR2 SVGEGT. The CDR3 sequence is 13 residues long. V dropped 7 bases and J dropped 1 base, with 10 bases sitting between them. CDR3 nucleotides: TGTGCCAGCACCCCCGACAGGAACACTGAAGCTTTCTTT. Encoded protein: CASTPDRNTEAFF.

In its sample, this clone was seen a few times. This chain uses TRBV7-3 with TRBJ1-2, with 11 bases matching TRBD1. Germline CDR1 is SGHTA and CDR2 is FQGTGA. Losses at the gene ends were 0 bases for V and 6 bases for J; bases not matched to a gene: 6. This CDR3 is built from 16 residues. The CDR3 protein is CASSLTGDRGKHGYTF. The CDR3 bases are TGTGCCAGCAGCTTAACTGGGGACAGGGGGAAACATGGCTACACCTTC.